This T cell receptor (beta chain) came from a study of shared clonotypes between healthy human individuals. Using immunoSEQ multiplex PCR, the repertoire was profiled, and TCRdb retains in-frame clones only, with some absent. The table lists over a million clones, roughly 95% of them singletons. Trimming cost V 5 bases and J 5 bases, with 12 bases left between them. Germline lookup yields CDR1 SGHAT and CDR2 FQNNGV. This CDR3 comprises 13 residues. This clone occurred once. The chain is built from TRBV11-2 and TRBJ2-5, with a tentative D call TRBD2 (6 bases). This TCR was sampled from a man aged 25 to 45 in good health. The material sequenced was naive CD4+ T cells sorted from blood. The sample's subset: CD45RA+ positively selected. Written as DNA, the CDR3 is TGTGCCAGCAGCCCAGGGAGGCTGGAGACCCAGTACTTC. Its translation: CASSPGRLETQYF.